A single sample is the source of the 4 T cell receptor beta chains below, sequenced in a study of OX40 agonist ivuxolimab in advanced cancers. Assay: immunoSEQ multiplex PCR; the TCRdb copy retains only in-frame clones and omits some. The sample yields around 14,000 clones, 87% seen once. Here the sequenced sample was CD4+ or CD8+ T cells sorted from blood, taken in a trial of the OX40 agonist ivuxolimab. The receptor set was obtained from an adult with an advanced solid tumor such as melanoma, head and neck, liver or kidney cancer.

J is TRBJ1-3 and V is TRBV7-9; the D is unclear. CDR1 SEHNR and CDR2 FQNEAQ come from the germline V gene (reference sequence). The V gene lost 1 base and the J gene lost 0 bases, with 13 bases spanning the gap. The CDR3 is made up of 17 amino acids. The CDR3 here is CASSLGPARRSGNTIYF. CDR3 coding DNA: TGTGCCAGCAGCTTAGGCCCAGCCAGGCGCTCTGGAAACACCATATATTTT.

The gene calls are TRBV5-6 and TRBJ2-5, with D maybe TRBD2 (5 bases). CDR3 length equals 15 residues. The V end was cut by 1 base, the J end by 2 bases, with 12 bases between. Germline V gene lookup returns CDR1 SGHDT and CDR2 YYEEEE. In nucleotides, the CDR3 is TGTGCCAGCAGCTTGAGCGGTTACGGACAAGAGACCCAGTACTTC. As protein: CASSLSGYGQETQYF.

Written as DNA, the CDR3 is TGTGCCAGCCAAGGACAGCCCAATCAGCCCCAGCATTTT. This translates into CASQGQPNQPQHF. V is TRBV27 and J is TRBJ1-5, with TRBD1 as a possible D gene (6 bases). Germline V gene sequence: CDR1 MNHEY, CDR2 SMNVEV (reference sequence). The V gene lost 8 bases and the J gene lost 3 bases, with 11 bases spanning the gap. This CDR3 has 13 amino acids.

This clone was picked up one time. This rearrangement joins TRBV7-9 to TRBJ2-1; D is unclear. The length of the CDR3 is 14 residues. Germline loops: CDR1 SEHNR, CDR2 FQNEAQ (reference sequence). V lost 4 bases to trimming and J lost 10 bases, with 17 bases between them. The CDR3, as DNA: TGTGCCAGCAGCTCTCTGGACCCTCTCTGGGAGCAGTTCTTC. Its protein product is CASSSLDPLWEQFF. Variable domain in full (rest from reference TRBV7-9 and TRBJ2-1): DTGVSQNPRHKITKRGQNVTFRCDPISEHNRLYWYRQTLGQGPEFLTYFQNEAQLEKSRLLSDRFSAERPKGSFSTLEIQRTEQGDSAMYLCASSSLDPLWEQFFGPGTRLTVL.